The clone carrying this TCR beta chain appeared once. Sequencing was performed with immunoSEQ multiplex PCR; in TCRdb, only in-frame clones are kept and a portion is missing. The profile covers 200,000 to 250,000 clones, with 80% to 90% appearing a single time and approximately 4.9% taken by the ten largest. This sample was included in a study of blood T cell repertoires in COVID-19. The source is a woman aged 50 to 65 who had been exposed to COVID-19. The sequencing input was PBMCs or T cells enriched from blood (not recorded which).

Written as DNA, the CDR3 is TGTGCCAGTAATAAGTTGACAGGAGGAATCCGGCACACTGAAGCTTTCTTT. Residues: CASNKLTGGIRHTEAFF. This sequence joins TRBV19 and TRBJ1-1; tentatively, D is TRBD1 (6 bases). In germline, CDR1 is LNHDA, CDR2 SQIVND (reference sequence). The CDR3 has 17 residues. V gave up 7 bases and J gave up 3 bases, with 24 bases separating them.